This TCR beta chain was recorded in a study of T cell clusters in autoimmune cytopenias. Multiplex touch-down PCR amplified TRB using TRB-A and TRB-B pools in one tube. Using the multiplex PCR reads, TCRdb records one entry per CDR3 protein without DNA. The sample has fewer than 15,000 distinct CDR3 sequences, and its top ten clones hold 2.2%. The CDR3 has 17 residues. Germline CDR1 and CDR2: LNHDA and SQIVND (reference sequence). On this clonotype itself: The target antigen is unknown.

General study findings and limits: Compared with active autoimmune hepatitis patients, healthy donors showed approximately 2.7-fold more exclusive TRB clusters. Functional roles of the in silico T cell clusters still await experimental validation. Primary autoimmune cytopenia patients appeared to lack physiological T cell clusters present in healthy donors.

Each sample's input was roughly 270 ng genomic DNA, some 40,000 genome equivalents. The specimen was peripheral blood. The clonotype originates from a human donor with an autoimmune cytopenia or autoimmune hepatitis (not recorded which). The chain links TRBV19 to TRBJ1-5; TCRdb names TRBD1, which stays unverified in the absence of DNA. CDR3 amino acids: CASRTGTGRGSNQPQHF.